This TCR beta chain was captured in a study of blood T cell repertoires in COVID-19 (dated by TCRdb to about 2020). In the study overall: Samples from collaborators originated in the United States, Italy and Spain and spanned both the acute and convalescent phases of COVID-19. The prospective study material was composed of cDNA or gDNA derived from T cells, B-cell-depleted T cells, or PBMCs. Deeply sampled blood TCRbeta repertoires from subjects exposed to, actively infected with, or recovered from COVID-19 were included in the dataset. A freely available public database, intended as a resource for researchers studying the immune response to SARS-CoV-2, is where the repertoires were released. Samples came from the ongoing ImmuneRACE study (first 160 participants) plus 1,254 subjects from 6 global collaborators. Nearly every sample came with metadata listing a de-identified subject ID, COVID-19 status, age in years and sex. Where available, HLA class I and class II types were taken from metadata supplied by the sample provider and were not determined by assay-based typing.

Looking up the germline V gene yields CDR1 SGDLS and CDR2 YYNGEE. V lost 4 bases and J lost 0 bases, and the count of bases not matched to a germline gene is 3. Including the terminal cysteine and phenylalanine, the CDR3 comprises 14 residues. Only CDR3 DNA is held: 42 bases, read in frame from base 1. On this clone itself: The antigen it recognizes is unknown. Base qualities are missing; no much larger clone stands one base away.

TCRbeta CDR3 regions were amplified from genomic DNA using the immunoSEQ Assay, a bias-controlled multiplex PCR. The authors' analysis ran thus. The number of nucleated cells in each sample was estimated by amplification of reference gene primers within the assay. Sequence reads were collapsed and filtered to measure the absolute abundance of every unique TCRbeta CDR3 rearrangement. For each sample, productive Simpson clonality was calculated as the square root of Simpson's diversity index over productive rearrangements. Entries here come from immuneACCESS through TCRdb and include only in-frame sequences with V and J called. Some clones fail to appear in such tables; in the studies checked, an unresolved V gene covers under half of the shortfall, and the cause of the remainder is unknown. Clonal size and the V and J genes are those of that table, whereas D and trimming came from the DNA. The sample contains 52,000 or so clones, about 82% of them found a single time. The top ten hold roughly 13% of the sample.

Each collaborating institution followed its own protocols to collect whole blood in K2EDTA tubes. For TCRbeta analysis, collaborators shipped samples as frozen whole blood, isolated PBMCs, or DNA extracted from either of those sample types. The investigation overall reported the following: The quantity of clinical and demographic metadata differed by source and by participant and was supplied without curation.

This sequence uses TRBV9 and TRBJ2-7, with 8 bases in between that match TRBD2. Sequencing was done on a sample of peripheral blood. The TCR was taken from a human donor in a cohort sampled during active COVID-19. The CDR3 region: CASSLSGTSYEQYF. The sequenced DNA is TGTGCCAGCAGCCTTAGCGGGACCTCCTACGAGCAGTACTTC.